Listed below are T cell receptor beta chains from one sample, sequenced in a study of blood T cell repertoires in COVID-19. Clones were sequenced by immunoSEQ multiplex PCR, and TCRdb holds only the in-frame ones, with some missing. Seen here are some 130,000 clones, 85% to 90% observed once, and the top ten hold less than 5.5%. What was sequenced was peripheral blood. These TCRs come from a man aged 55 to 69 with COVID-19, enrolled during active disease. Each CDR3 is given with its conserved first and last residue. The D gene is left open where the match is weak. Clone size appears in some rows only: once, few, many, or a class for an expanded clone.

.	TRBJ2-3	TRBV5-4	.	TGTGCCAGCAGACACAGGGACCTCAGAACAGATACGCAGTATTTT	CASRHRDLRTDTQYF
.	TRBJ2-1	TRBV3-1/TRBV3-2	TRBD1	TGTGCCAGCAGCCACAAGATATCCGGGACAGGGCTCAATGAGCAGTTCTTC	CASSHKISGTGLNEQFF
.	TRBJ1-5	TRBV19	.	TGTGCCAGTAGTATAGTGCGGACAGACAATCAGCCCCAGCATTTT	CASSIVRTDNQPQHF
.	TRBJ1-2	TRBV6-7	.	TGTGCCAGCAGACCAGGGGATAACTATGGCTACACCTTC	CASRPGDNYGYTF
.	TRBJ2-1	TRBV7-8	.	TGTGCCAGCAGCTCCGGGGATGTAGCCCGGGGTGAGCAGTTCTTC	CASSSGDVARGEQFF
.	TRBJ1-1	TRBV5-1	TRBD1	TGCGCCAGCAGCAAGGACAGGATGAACACTGAAGCTTTCTTT	CASSKDRMNTEAFF
.	TRBJ2-7	TRBV3-1/TRBV3-2	.	TGTGCCAGCAGCCAAGGCGGGGAGCAGTACTTC	CASSQGGEQYF
.	TRBJ1-3	TRBV9	TRBD1	TGTGCCAGCAGCATCGGGATTGTGGGACAGGGGAGATCGGGCGGAAACACCATATATTTT	CASSIGIVGQGRSGGNTIYF
.	TRBJ2-2	TRBV6-1	TRBD2	TGTGCCAGCACCGAAGCGGGGGGGCCGACGGCCGGGGAGCTGTTTTTT	CASTEAGGPTAGELFF
once	TRBJ1-2	TRBV20-1	.	TGCAGTGCTAGTCCAGGGCCCACAAAAAATAACTATGGCTACACCTTC	CSASPGPTKNNYGYTF
.	TRBJ1-5	TRBV6-5	.	TGTGCCAGCAGCCTAGGATTGGCGGGCAATCAGCCCCAGCATTTT	CASSLGLAGNQPQHF
.	TRBJ2-7	TRBV5-1	.	TGCGCCAGCAGCTCATCAGGGGTAGGCTACGAGCAGTACTTC	CASSSSGVGYEQYF
.	TRBJ1-6	TRBV5-8	TRBD1	TGTGCCAGCAGCTTTCTATGGAGGGGGCATAATTCACCCCTCCACTTT	CASSFLWRGHNSPLHF
.	TRBJ2-3	TRBV7-9	TRBD2	TGTGCCAGCAGCTCCCAACTAGCGGGGAGGTGGGATACGCAGTATTTT	CASSSQLAGRWDTQYF
.	TRBJ1-5	TRBV5-1	.	TGCGCCAGCAGCTTGGAGGCAGGGAACCAGCCCCAGCATTTT	CASSLEAGNQPQHF
.	TRBJ1-2	TRBV5-5	.	TGTGCCAGCAGCTTGAGGGAGAACTATGGCTACACCTTC	CASSLRENYGYTF
.	TRBJ2-2	TRBV19	.	TGTGCCAGTATCCCACGGGCGGGTAACACCGGGGAGCTGTTTTTT	CASIPRAGNTGELFF
.	TRBJ2-1	TRBV19	TRBD2	TGTGCCAGTAGTAGACTAGCGGGGGCCAACAATGAGCAGTTCTTC	CASSRLAGANNEQFF
.	TRBJ1-1	TRBV7-3	.	TGTGCCAGCAGCTTAAGACAAACCTCTGAAGCTTTCTTT	CASSLRQTSEAFF
.	TRBJ1-2	TRBV6-5	TRBD1	TGTGCCAGCAGTCCCGCCGGACAGGGGCACTATGGCTACACCTTC	CASSPAGQGHYGYTF
few	TRBJ1-2	TRBV12-3/TRBV12-4	.	TGTGCCAGCAGCCCGAACAGGGTGTATGGCTACACCTTC	CASSPNRVYGYTF
.	TRBJ1-1	TRBV12-3/TRBV12-4	.	TGTGCCAGCAGTATAGGACAGAATGAAGCTTTCTTT	CASSIGQNEAFF
.	TRBJ2-7	TRBV28	TRBD2	TGTGCCAGCAGCCCCCGGAGAGCGGGACCGGTCGAGCAGTACTTC	CASSPRRAGPVEQYF
once	TRBJ1-3	TRBV6-5	.	TGTGCCAGCAGTCTTGGGAGGCTAACGGGAAACACCATATATTTT	CASSLGRLTGNTIYF
once	TRBJ1-3	TRBV29-1	.	TGCAGCGTTGCCCTGGGAGAATCTGGAAACACCATATATTTT	CSVALGESGNTIYF
.	TRBJ2-5	TRBV5-1	TRBD2	TGCGCCAGCAGCTCGCGGGGGGGCCCTGAGACCCAGTACTTC	CASSSRGGPETQYF
.	TRBJ1-1	TRBV7-8	.	TGTGCCAGCAGCGGACGTCCCGGAGGGTCGAACACTGAAGCTTTCTTT	CASSGRPGGSNTEAFF
.	TRBJ2-3	TRBV7-2	.	TGTGCCAGCAGAACCGGGGGCACAGATACGCAGTATTTT	CASRTGGTDTQYF
.	TRBJ1-2	TRBV6-2/TRBV6-3	.	TGTGCCAGCAGTTACTCATGGGACTTCTATGGCTACACCTTC	CASSYSWDFYGYTF
.	TRBJ1-2	TRBV6-5	.	TGTGCCACCCAGACAGCTCCGTTTAACTATGGCTACACCTTC	CATQTAPFNYGYTF
.	TRBJ1-5	TRBV3-1/TRBV3-2	TRBD1	TGTGCCAGCAGCCAGGACAGGGAACAGCCCCAGCATTTT	CASSQDREQPQHF
.	TRBJ1-6	TRBV7-2	TRBD1	TGTGCCAGCAGCTCCCGACAGGGCTCACCCCTCCACTTT	CASSSRQGSPLHF
.	TRBJ1-2	TRBV19	.	TGTGCCAGTAGTACGATGGGGGGAGCTAACTATGGCTACACCTTC	CASSTMGGANYGYTF
.	TRBJ2-5	TRBV30	.	TGTGCCTGGGACGGTAGCGAGCAAGAGACCCAGTACTTC	CAWDGSEQETQYF
.	TRBJ2-7	TRBV24-1	.	TGTGCCACCAGTGATTCGTCAGGTAGCTCCTACGAGCAGTACTTC	CATSDSSGSSYEQYF
few	TRBJ1-2	TRBV7-9	TRBD1	TGTGCCAGCAGCTTAATCCGGGGGACAGGACATGGCTACACCTTC	CASSLIRGTGHGYTF
few	TRBJ2-3	TRBV7-2	TRBD1	TGTGCCAGCAGCTTGGGGCGGACAGGCTATAGCACAGATACGCAGTATTTT	CASSLGRTGYSTDTQYF
.	TRBJ2-7	TRBV6-5	TRBD2	TGTGCCAGCAGACCCTTGGGGGGGGTCGAGCAGTACTTC	CASRPLGGVEQYF
once	TRBJ2-7	TRBV2	.	TGTGCCAGCAGGCGGACCTACGAGCAGTACTTC	CASRRTYEQYF
few	TRBJ2-1	TRBV11-2	.	TGTGCCAGCAGCTTAATATCCAATGAGCAGTTCTTC	CASSLISNEQFF
.	TRBJ1-2	TRBV7-2	.	TGTGCCAGCAGCTTAGCGTCGGGGAAAAGCTACACCTTC	CASSLASGKSYTF